Listed below are T cell receptor beta chains from one sample, sequenced in a study of radiation and T cells in renal cell carcinoma. TCRdb's table, derived via immunoSEQ multiplex PCR, lists solely in-frame clones and lacks some. This table has roughly 170,000 clones, about 88% appearing once. This specimen was blood, taken from a patient whose treatment included radiotherapy and nephrectomy. All receptors derive from a woman between 45 and 60 years old with renal cell carcinoma. The CDR3 runs from the conserved cysteine through the conserved F or W. A D gene is named only where the DNA matches it firmly. Size is omitted from some rows. Given values are once, few, many or a class for expanded clones.

size: NA; D: NA; V: TRBV6-4; J: TRBJ1-4; DNA: TGTGCCAGCAGTGACTCGAACGGGGCGCGACTGTTTTTT; CDR3: CASSDSNGARLFF
size: NA; D: NA; V: TRBV5-6; J: TRBJ2-5; DNA: TGTGCCAGCACCTCGGGGTTTCAAGAGACCCAGTACTTC; CDR3: CASTSGFQETQYF
size: NA; D: NA; V: TRBV4-1; J: TRBJ1-4; DNA: TGCGCCAGCAGCCATTGGGACACCTCCGAACTGTTTTTT; CDR3: CASSHWDTSELFF
size: NA; D: NA; V: TRBV7-3; J: TRBJ2-2; DNA: TGTGCCAGCAGCCCCCGGCTTAACACCGGGGAGCTGTTTTTT; CDR3: CASSPRLNTGELFF
size: NA; D: NA; V: TRBV10-3; J: TRBJ1-1; DNA: TGTGCCTCCAAGGGGGTACAGGGACCGAACACTGAAGCTTTCTTT; CDR3: CASKGVQGPNTEAFF
size: NA; D: TRBD1; V: TRBV5-1; J: TRBJ1-1; DNA: TGCGCCAGCAGCACACAGGGGGCGGGGGCTGAAGCTTTCTTT; CDR3: CASSTQGAGAEAFF
size: NA; D: NA; V: TRBV30; J: TRBJ1-6; DNA: TGTGCTGGAATGAGCTCCTATAATTCACCCCTCCACTTT; CDR3: CAGMSSYNSPLHF
size: NA; D: TRBD1; V: TRBV7-9; J: TRBJ1-4; DNA: TGTGCCAGCGCCTATTCAACGGGGACAGGGATTGAAAAACTGTTTTTT; CDR3: CASAYSTGTGIEKLFF
size: few; D: NA; V: TRBV21-1; J: TRBJ2-7; DNA: TGTGCCAGCAGCGCTCGAACAGGGGTCTACGAGCAGTACTTC; CDR3: CASSARTGVYEQYF
size: NA; D: TRBD2; V: TRBV7-2; J: TRBJ2-1; DNA: TGTGCCAGCAGCTTAGCTGCTAGCGGGGGCCCTCAGTTCTTC; CDR3: CASSLAASGGPQFF
size: once; D: NA; V: TRBV11-2; J: TRBJ2-7; DNA: TGTGCCAGCAGCAAACGACAGGATGAATCCTACGAGCAGTACTTC; CDR3: CASSKRQDESYEQYF
size: NA; D: NA; V: TRBV7-9; J: TRBJ2-7; DNA: TGTGCCAGCAGCTTAGCGGGGGGGCCCTACGAGCAGTACTTC; CDR3: CASSLAGGPYEQYF
size: NA; D: TRBD2; V: TRBV29-1; J: TRBJ2-1; DNA: TGCAGCGCTCCCAAGGCGGGGGGGAGCTCCTACAATGAGCAGTTCTTC; CDR3: CSAPKAGGSSYNEQFF
size: once; D: TRBD1; V: TRBV4-3; J: TRBJ2-7; DNA: TGCGCCAGCAGCCAGGACAGGGGAAGCTCCTACGAGCAGTACTTC; CDR3: CASSQDRGSSYEQYF
size: few; D: TRBD1; V: TRBV5-4; J: TRBJ1-2; DNA: TGTGCCAGCAGCATAGCCGGGACAGGGTATGGCTACACCTTC; CDR3: CASSIAGTGYGYTF
size: once; D: NA; V: TRBV15; J: TRBJ2-5; DNA: TGTGCCACCAGCAGAGATCCCGGAGAGACCCAGTACTTC; CDR3: CATSRDPGETQYF
size: NA; D: NA; V: TRBV19; J: TRBJ1-6; DNA: TGTGCCAGTAGTACGGGACCGTATAATTCACCCCTCCACTTT; CDR3: CASSTGPYNSPLHF
size: NA; D: NA; V: TRBV7-9; J: TRBJ1-1; DNA: TGTGCCAGCAGCTCCATAAAAGGGAACACTGAAGCTTTCTTT; CDR3: CASSSIKGNTEAFF
size: NA; D: TRBD1; V: TRBV19; J: TRBJ1-2; DNA: TGTGCCAGTAGTATCAGGGGGGTCCCCTATGGCTACACCTTC; CDR3: CASSIRGVPYGYTF
size: NA; D: TRBD1; V: TRBV7-2; J: TRBJ2-5; DNA: TGTGCCAGCAGCTTGCAAAGGACAGGGGTACAGGAGACCCAGTACTTC; CDR3: CASSLQRTGVQETQYF
size: NA; D: TRBD1; V: TRBV9; J: TRBJ2-7; DNA: TGTGCCAGCAGCGCCACCGGGACAGGGCCCTACGAGCAGTACTTC; CDR3: CASSATGTGPYEQYF
size: NA; D: TRBD2; V: TRBV6-1; J: TRBJ2-3; DNA: TGTGCCAGCATATGGACTAGCGGCACAGATACGCAGTATTTT; CDR3: CASIWTSGTDTQYF
size: NA; D: NA; V: TRBV6-6; J: TRBJ1-5; DNA: TGTGCCAGCACCCTTACCGGGGGACTTAATCAGCCCCAGCATTTT; CDR3: CASTLTGGLNQPQHF
size: NA; D: TRBD1; V: TRBV4-1; J: TRBJ1-5; DNA: TGCGCCAGCAGCCCTTTGACAGGGATCAATCAGCCCCAGCATTTT; CDR3: CASSPLTGINQPQHF
size: NA; D: NA; V: TRBV7-5; J: TRBJ2-7; DNA: TGTGCCAGAAGCTCCGGGACAGGAGGAACCTACGAGCAGTACTTC; CDR3: CARSSGTGGTYEQYF
size: once; D: NA; V: TRBV19; J: TRBJ2-2; DNA: TGTGCCAGTACCCTCAGAGTCGGGAGCGGGGAGCTGTTTTTT; CDR3: CASTLRVGSGELFF
size: NA; D: NA; V: TRBV5-4; J: TRBJ2-5; DNA: TGTGCCAGCAGCTTCAGGGGCGAGGAGACCCAGTACTTC; CDR3: CASSFRGEETQYF
size: NA; D: TRBD2; V: TRBV7-2; J: TRBJ2-4; DNA: TGTGCCAGCAGCTCGGGACTAGCGGGGGGTTACAAAAACATTCAGTACTTC; CDR3: CASSSGLAGGYKNIQYF
size: NA; D: NA; V: TRBV19; J: TRBJ1-6; DNA: TGTGCCAGTAAGGCAGGGCAGAATAATTCACCCCTCCACTTT; CDR3: CASKAGQNNSPLHF
size: NA; D: NA; V: TRBV15; J: TRBJ1-1; DNA: TGTGCCACCAGCAGAGATCGATGGGGTGGGGGGCGCACTGAAGCTTTCTTT; CDR3: CATSRDRWGGGRTEAFF
size: NA; D: NA; V: TRBV19; J: TRBJ1-2; DNA: TGTGCCAGCCAACCCCCGGGCAGGGCGGGCTACACCTTC; CDR3: CASQPPGRAGYTF
size: NA; D: NA; V: TRBV11-3; J: TRBJ2-3; DNA: TGTGCCAGCAGCTTAGAGGGCGGGACGAGCACAGATACGCAGTATTTT; CDR3: CASSLEGGTSTDTQYF
size: NA; D: NA; V: TRBV19; J: TRBJ1-1; DNA: TGTGCCAGTAGTACAATAGACAGAAACGTGAACACTGAAGCTTTCTTT; CDR3: CASSTIDRNVNTEAFF
size: NA; D: NA; V: TRBV30; J: TRBJ1-2; DNA: TGTGCCTGGAGTGTGGGCATAAACTATGGCTACACCTTC; CDR3: CAWSVGINYGYTF
size: NA; D: TRBD2; V: TRBV11-2; J: TRBJ2-3; DNA: TGTGCCAGCAGCTTCTCAGCGGGGGGCACAGATACGCAGTATTTT; CDR3: CASSFSAGGTDTQYF
size: NA; D: NA; V: TRBV7-7; J: TRBJ1-1; DNA: TGTGCTAGCAGCTCACGAATGAACACTGAAGCTTTCTTT; CDR3: CASSSRMNTEAFF
size: NA; D: TRBD1; V: TRBV6-6; J: TRBJ1-2; DNA: TGTGCCAGCAGTCGTCCCGGGACAGGGGACGGTGGCTACACCTTC; CDR3: CASSRPGTGDGGYTF
size: once; D: NA; V: TRBV6-1; J: TRBJ2-3; DNA: TGTGCCAGCAGCGCCCCCTCCGTTGATACGCAGTATTTT; CDR3: CASSAPSVDTQYF
size: NA; D: NA; V: TRBV5-1; J: TRBJ1-2; DNA: TGCGCCAGCAGCTTGGACGGAGCTTCGGTCTATGGCTACACCTTC; CDR3: CASSLDGASVYGYTF
size: NA; D: NA; V: TRBV19; J: TRBJ1-2; DNA: TGTGCCAGTAGTATCCCAGGGCTTTATGGCTACACCTTC; CDR3: CASSIPGLYGYTF
size: NA; D: TRBD2; V: TRBV5-1; J: TRBJ2-1; DNA: TGCGCCAGCAGCTTGGGACTAGCGGGGGAGAACAATGAGCAGTTCTTC; CDR3: CASSLGLAGENNEQFF
size: NA; D: TRBD2; V: TRBV5-1; J: TRBJ2-5; DNA: TGCGCCAGCAGCTTGAGGCTAGCGGGGACTGAGACCCAGTACTTC; CDR3: CASSLRLAGTETQYF
size: NA; D: NA; V: TRBV11-2; J: TRBJ2-5; DNA: TGTGCCAGCAGCTCGACTAGATCAGAGACCCAGTACTTC; CDR3: CASSSTRSETQYF
size: NA; D: TRBD2; V: TRBV9; J: TRBJ2-1; DNA: TGTGCCAGTGGACTAGCGGGGGGGCTTTTCTACAATGAGCAGTTCTTC; CDR3: CASGLAGGLFYNEQFF
size: NA; D: TRBD2; V: TRBV7-2; J: TRBJ2-7; DNA: TGTGCCAGCAGCGCTAGCGGGGGGGCAATCGAGCAGTACTTC; CDR3: CASSASGGAIEQYF
size: NA; D: NA; V: TRBV20-1; J: TRBJ1-3; DNA: TGCAGTGCTGAACAGGGAAACACCATATATTTT; CDR3: CSAEQGNTIYF
size: NA; D: NA; V: TRBV2; J: TRBJ1-1; DNA: TGTGCCAGCAGTGAAGAGTCGCGGACCGCTTTGAACACTGAAGCTTTCTTT; CDR3: CASSEESRTALNTEAFF
size: NA; D: NA; V: TRBV6-1; J: TRBJ1-1; DNA: TGTGCCAGCAGTGATTTTCCGCGTGAAGCTTTCTTT; CDR3: CASSDFPREAFF
size: NA; D: NA; V: TRBV18; J: TRBJ1-2; DNA: TGTGCCAGCTCACCGGTTGGGACCGAGAACTATGGCTACACCTTC; CDR3: CASSPVGTENYGYTF
size: NA; D: NA; V: TRBV5-6; J: TRBJ1-2; DNA: TGTGCCAGCAGCCGGACAGTGAGTGGTGGCTATGGCTACACCTTC; CDR3: CASSRTVSGGYGYTF
size: NA; D: NA; V: TRBV7-2; J: TRBJ1-5; DNA: TGTGCCAGCAGCTTATGGGGCGGGTTGGATCAGCCCCAGCATTTT; CDR3: CASSLWGGLDQPQHF
size: NA; D: TRBD1; V: TRBV19; J: TRBJ1-2; DNA: TGTGCCAGTAGTACGCCACAGGGGGACTATGGCTACACCTTC; CDR3: CASSTPQGDYGYTF
size: NA; D: NA; V: TRBV5-1; J: TRBJ2-5; DNA: TGCGCCAGCACCCAAGGGGGGGTAAAACTGGAGACCCAGTACTTC; CDR3: CASTQGGVKLETQYF
size: NA; D: NA; V: TRBV7-2; J: TRBJ1-1; DNA: TGTGCCAGCAGCGTCCCAACAGGGACCCCTGAAGCTTTCTTT; CDR3: CASSVPTGTPEAFF
size: NA; D: TRBD1; V: TRBV4-2; J: TRBJ2-7; DNA: TGTGCCAGCAGCCAAGAGGACAGGGGGGTCTACGAGCAGTACTTC; CDR3: CASSQEDRGVYEQYF
size: NA; D: NA; V: TRBV19; J: TRBJ1-2; DNA: TGTGCCAGTAGTCCGCGGGCAGGGGATATCCCTTCGCGCCGCTTTTATGGCTACACCTTC; CDR3: CASSPRAGDIPSRRFYGYTF
size: NA; D: NA; V: TRBV6-1; J: TRBJ2-5; DNA: TGTGCCAGCAGTGAAGCGAGAGAGACCCAGTACTTC; CDR3: CASSEARETQYF
size: NA; D: TRBD2; V: TRBV7-2; J: TRBJ2-1; DNA: TGTGCCAGCAGCTTCGGGGACGGGGGGTACAATGAGCAGTTCTTC; CDR3: CASSFGDGGYNEQFF
size: once; D: TRBD1; V: TRBV19; J: TRBJ1-4; DNA: TGTGCCAGTAGTATCGCCGGGACAGGGACTGAAAAACTGTTTTTT; CDR3: CASSIAGTGTEKLFF